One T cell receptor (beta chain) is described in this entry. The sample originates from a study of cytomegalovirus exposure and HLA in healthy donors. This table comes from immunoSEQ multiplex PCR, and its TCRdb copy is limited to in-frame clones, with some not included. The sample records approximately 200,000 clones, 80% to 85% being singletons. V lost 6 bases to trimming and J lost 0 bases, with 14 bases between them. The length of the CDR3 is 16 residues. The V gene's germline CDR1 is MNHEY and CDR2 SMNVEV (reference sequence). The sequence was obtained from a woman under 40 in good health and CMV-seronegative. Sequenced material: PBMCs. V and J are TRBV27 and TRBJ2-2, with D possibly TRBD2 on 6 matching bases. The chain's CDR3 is CASSPRLGANTGELFF. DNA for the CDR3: TGTGCCAGCAGCCCCCGACTAGGGGCGAACACCGGGGAGCTGTTTTTT.